The 10 T cell receptor beta chains presented below share a single source sample, sequenced in a study of blood T cell repertoires in COVID-19 (dated by TCRdb to about 2020). The library was generated by the immunoSEQ multiplex PCR assay. TCRdb limited this immuneACCESS table to in-frame rearrangements with V and J called. A share of clones is missing; checked studies link under half to unresolved V genes, and the rest is unexplained. Recorded for this sample are roughly 200,000 clones; about 84% of them occurred a single time. The top ten hold roughly 7.9% of the sample. Sequenced: peripheral blood. Source of these receptors: a woman aged 80 or over with acute or convalescent COVID-19.

The chain uses TRBV3-1 (or the pseudogene TRBV3-2) and TRBJ1-2; D is unresolved. The V end was cut by 0 bases, the J end by 8 bases, with 13 bases between. CDR1 and CDR2 from the germline V gene are LGHDT and YNNKEL (reference sequence). This CDR3 spans 14 amino acids. As DNA, the CDR3 is TGTGCCAGCAGCCAAGAACCCGCCACGGGGGGCTACACCTTC. Translated: CASSQEPATGGYTF.

This sequence joins TRBV5-4 and TRBJ1-2; tentative D call: TRBD1 (5 bases). V lost 4 bases and J 8 bases, leaving 18 bases between the germline ends. Germline CDR1 SGHNT, CDR2 YYREEE (reference sequence). The CDR3 runs 14 residues. CDR3 residues: CASSPSWGGGGYTF. The DNA of the CDR3 is TGTGCCAGCAGCCCGTCATGGGGGGGAGGCGGCTACACCTTC.

This clone appeared a single time. The V gene is TRBV5-1, the J gene TRBJ2-7; TRBD1 matches at 9 bases. Germline values: CDR1 SGHRS, CDR2 YFSETQ. This CDR3 is 14 amino acids long. With V trimmed by 5 bases and J by 4 bases, 7 bases remained unmatched. CDR3 loop: CASSLQGARYEQYF. In DNA form, the CDR3 reads TGCGCCAGCAGTCTACAGGGGGCTCGGTACGAGCAGTACTTC.

The V call is TRBV19, the J call TRBJ1-6; D unresolved. Germline CDR1 is LNHDA and CDR2 is SQIVND (reference sequence). The CDR3 has 16 residues. Trimming took 4 bases from V and 5 from J, leaving 15 bases between them. The CDR3 DNA follows: TGTGCCAGTAGTAGCCCCCGCCCCGGGGATAATTCACCCCTCCACTTT. This encodes CASSSPRPGDNSPLHF.

This chain connects TRBV30 to TRBJ2-7, with 7 bases matching TRBD2. Trimming took 0 bases from V and 2 from J; bases not matched to a gene: 7. The CDR3 consists of 15 residues. Germline-derived CDR1 and CDR2 are GTSNPN and SVGIG (reference sequence). CDR3 amino acids: CAWSVRASGTYEQYF. The CDR3 DNA is TGTGCCTGGAGTGTAAGGGCTAGCGGAACCTACGAGCAGTACTTC.

The rearrangement joins TRBV5-1 to TRBJ2-1, with no clear D. Trimming cost V 0 bases and J 12 bases, with 16 bases left between them. Germline loops: CDR1 SGHRS, CDR2 YFSETQ. The CDR3 runs 14 residues. The CDR3: CASSLEPNAFGQFF. The CDR3 coding sequence is TGCGCCAGCAGCTTGGAGCCGAACGCTTTTGGGCAGTTCTTC.

This chain joins TRBV9 and TRBJ2-5, with 8 bases that match TRBD2. Looked up from germline, CDR1 is SGDLS and CDR2 is YYNGEE. The CDR3 runs to 14 residues. The junction had 6 bases not matched to a gene; V was cut back by 3 bases and J by 5 bases. In DNA, the CDR3 is TGTGCCAGCAGCGGGGGACTAGTGGAGGAGACCCAGTACTTC. It translates to CASSGGLVEETQYF. Looking up the rest from reference TRBV9 and TRBJ2-5 gives the full variable domain: DSGVTQTPKHLITATGQRVTLRCSPRSGDLSVYWYQQSLDQGLQFLIQYYNGEERAKGNILERFSAQQFPDLHSELNLSSLELGDSALYFCASSGGLVEETQYFGPGTRLLVL.

The chain recombines TRBV5-1 with TRBJ2-3; a weak D match, TRBD1 (5 bases). V lost 0 bases and J lost 0, with 11 bases in between. Germline CDR1 and CDR2: SGHRS and YFSETQ. The CDR3 has 16 amino acids. CDR3 nucleotide sequence: TGCGCCAGCAGCTTGGTAGGAGACAGAAGCACAGATACGCAGTATTTT. It specifies CASSLVGDRSTDTQYF.

The V call is TRBV7-2, the J call TRBJ2-3; 9 bases are shared with TRBD2. CDR3 length: 15 residues. Germline CDR1 SGHTA, CDR2 FQGNSA. V dropped 1 base and J dropped 6; count of bases not matched to a gene: 5. CDR3: CASSLVAGGPDTQYF. DNA for the CDR3: TGTGCCAGCAGCTTAGTTGCGGGGGGGCCGGATACGCAGTATTTT.

Here the CDR3 reads CASTLRQETQYF. The CDR3 DNA reads TGTGCCAGCACCCTGCGCCAAGAGACCCAGTACTTC. This rearrangement joins TRBV3-1 (or the pseudogene TRBV3-2) to TRBJ2-5; D is unclear. The germline V gene has CDR1 LGHDT and CDR2 YNNKEL (reference sequence). The CDR3 runs 12 residues. Trimming removed 7 bases at V and 1 base at J, with 7 bases between.